The next 11 T cell receptor beta chains were all read from a single sample in a study of T cells after yellow fever vaccination. TCRdb called the 5' RACE reads again in MiXCR, with one record for every CDR3 protein. This table has around 250,000 distinct CDR3 sequences, 6.5% to 8.5% appearing once. The sequences come from CD4+ T cells sorted from PBMCs, collected 15 days after the yellow fever booster vaccination. The receptors shown here come from a man aged 30-40 years who received the YFV17D yellow fever vaccine.

This clonotype occurred many times. The gene calls are TRBV12-3 or TRBV12-4 and TRBJ1-2; 9 nucleotides line up with TRBD1. The CDR3 contains 14 residues. Unmatched junction bases numbered 5, after V lost 5 bases and J lost 4 bases. DNA for the CDR3: TGTGCCAGCAGTCTGGGACAGGGATTCTATGGCTACACCTTC. Its protein product is CASSLGQGFYGYTF.

This clonotype appeared a few times. V usage is TRBV28 and J usage is TRBJ2-3, with D possibly being TRBD2 (5 bases). The CDR3 runs 15 residues. Per germline, CDR1 MDHEN and CDR2 SYDVKM. V was pared by 4 bases and J by 3 bases, with 14 bases between. The CDR3 bases are TGTGCCAGCAGTTCCCCCCCGGACTTGACAGATACGCAGTATTTT. It translates to CASSSPPDLTDTQYF.

This clonotype appeared many times. The chain recombines TRBV20-1 with TRBJ2-3, with D perhaps TRBD1 (7 bases). The CDR3 loop spans 17 amino acids. The germline CDR1 and CDR2 sequences are DFQATT and SNEGSKA (reference sequence). V was shortened by 6 bases and J by 3 bases, with 25 bases between the two germline ends. DNA of the CDR3: TGCAGTGCCAAGCGCCTCAGGGGGGCTTTGTTGACAGATACGCAGTATTTT. The encoded protein is CSAKRLRGALLTDTQYF.

The gene calls are TRBV7-2 and TRBJ2-7, with D possibly TRBD1 on 6 matching bases. The CDR3 is 15 amino acids. Germline CDR1 is SGHTA and CDR2 is FQGNSA. V was shortened by 1 base and J by 0 bases, with 10 bases between the two germline ends. The CDR3 loop reads CASSLGQVPSYEQYF. The CDR3 DNA is TGTGCCAGCAGCTTAGGACAGGTGCCCTCCTACGAGCAGTACTTC.

This clonotype was observed a few times. The rearrangement uses TRBV6-1 and TRBJ1-2; 8 nucleotides match TRBD1. The germline V gene has CDR1 MNHNS and CDR2 SASEGT. After removal of 2 bases from V and 4 bases from J, the junction contained 9 bases not matched to a gene. CDR3 length: 16 residues. The CDR3 is CASSEQRTGQRYGYTF. As DNA, the CDR3 is TGTGCCAGCAGTGAACAACGGACAGGGCAGCGCTATGGCTACACCTTC.

A few counts support this clonotype. The chain is built from TRBV5-5 and TRBJ1-2; TRBD1 matches 8 bases. The CDR3 contains 15 residues. CDR1 is SGHKS, CDR2 YYEKEE, per germline (reference sequence). V trimming: 4 bases; J trimming: 4 bases; junction bases outside the gene matches: 9. The CDR3 spells CASSPWGTGPYGYTF. The CDR3, as DNA: TGTGCCAGCAGCCCTTGGGGGACAGGACCCTATGGCTACACCTTC.

This clonotype was counted between two and nine times. The chain combines TRBV5-1 with TRBJ2-3; 8 bases are a match to TRBD1. The CDR3 consists of 13 residues. CDR1 is SGHRS, CDR2 YFSETQ, per germline. V lost 2 bases and J lost 12; bases outside the gene matches: 8. In nucleotides, the CDR3 is TGCGCCAGCAGCTTAGGGGACAGGCTTACACAGTATTTT. Protein: CASSLGDRLTQYF.

The chain joins TRBV7-9 to TRBJ2-1, with TRBD2 identical over 9 bases. Germline loops: CDR1 SEHNR, CDR2 FQNEAQ (reference sequence). The length of the CDR3 is 16 residues. J was trimmed by 10 bases and V by 4 bases; bases with no gene match: 14. The CDR3 loop reads CASSSVLAGDPREQFF. The DNA for the CDR3 is TGTGCCAGCAGCTCAGTATTAGCGGGAGATCCCCGCGAGCAGTTCTTC.

At least ten counts were recorded for this clonotype. This sequence joins TRBV5-1 and TRBJ2-7; TRBD2 might be the D (5 bases). From germline, CDR1 is SGHRS and CDR2 YFSETQ. This CDR3 comprises 13 residues. V was cut by 4 bases and J by 5 bases, with 13 bases left in between. The CDR3 nucleotides read TGCGCCAGCAGCCTAGGTCCCGGGAACGAGCAGTACTTC. Translation gives CASSLGPGNEQYF.

V usage is TRBV5-4 and J usage is TRBJ2-5; tentatively, D is TRBD1 (6 bases). V lost 0 bases and J lost 1, with 13 bases in between. The CDR3 covers 16 residues. Looked up from germline, CDR1 is SGHNT and CDR2 is YYREEE (reference sequence). The CDR3 here is CASSLGGQGFQETQYF. The CDR3 bases are TGTGCCAGCAGCTTGGGGGGGCAGGGGTTCCAAGAGACCCAGTACTTC.

This clonotype was seen at least ten times. This rearrangement joins TRBV20-1 to TRBJ1-4; TRBD1 is a possible D gene (6 bases). The length of the CDR3 is 14 residues. Trimming removed 6 bases from V and 4 bases from J, with 15 bases in between. CDR1 and CDR2 from the germline V gene are DFQATT and SNEGSKA (reference sequence). The CDR3 sequence is CSAKTGTRNEKLFF. In DNA form, the CDR3 reads TGCAGTGCGAAGACCGGGACACGTAATGAAAAACTGTTTTTT.